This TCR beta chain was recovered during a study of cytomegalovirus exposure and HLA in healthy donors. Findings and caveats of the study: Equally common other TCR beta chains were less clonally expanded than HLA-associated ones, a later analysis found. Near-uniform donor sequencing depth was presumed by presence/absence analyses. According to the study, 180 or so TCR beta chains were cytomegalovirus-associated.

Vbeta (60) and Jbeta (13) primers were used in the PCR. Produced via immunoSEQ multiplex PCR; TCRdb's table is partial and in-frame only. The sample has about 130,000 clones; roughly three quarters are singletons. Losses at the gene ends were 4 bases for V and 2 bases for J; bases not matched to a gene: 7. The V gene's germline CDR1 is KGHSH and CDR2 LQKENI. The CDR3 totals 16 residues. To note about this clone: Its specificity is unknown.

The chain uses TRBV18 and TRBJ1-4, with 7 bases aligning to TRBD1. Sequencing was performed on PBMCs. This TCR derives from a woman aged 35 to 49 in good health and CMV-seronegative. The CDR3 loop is CASSLGGGLTNEKLFF. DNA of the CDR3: TGTGCCAGCTCACTAGGAGGGGGCCTCACTAATGAAAAACTGTTTTTT.